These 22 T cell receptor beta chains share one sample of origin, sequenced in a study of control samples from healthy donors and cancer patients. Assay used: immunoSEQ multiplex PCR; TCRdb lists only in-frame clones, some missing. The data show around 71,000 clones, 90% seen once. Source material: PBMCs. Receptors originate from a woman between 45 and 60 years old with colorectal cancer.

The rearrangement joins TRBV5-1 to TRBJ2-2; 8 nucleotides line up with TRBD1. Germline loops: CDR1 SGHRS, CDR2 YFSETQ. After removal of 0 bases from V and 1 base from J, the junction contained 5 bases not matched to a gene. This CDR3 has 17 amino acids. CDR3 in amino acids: CASSLARTGRNTGELFF. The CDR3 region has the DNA TGCGCCAGCAGCTTGGCCCGGACAGGGAGGAACACCGGGGAGCTGTTTTTT.

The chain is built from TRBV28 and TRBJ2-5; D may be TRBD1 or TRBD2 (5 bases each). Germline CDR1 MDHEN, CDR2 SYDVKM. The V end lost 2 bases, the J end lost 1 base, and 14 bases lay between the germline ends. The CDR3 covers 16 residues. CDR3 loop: CASSLRARGVQETQYF. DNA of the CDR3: TGTGCCAGCAGTTTAAGGGCTCGGGGCGTCCAAGAGACCCAGTACTTC.

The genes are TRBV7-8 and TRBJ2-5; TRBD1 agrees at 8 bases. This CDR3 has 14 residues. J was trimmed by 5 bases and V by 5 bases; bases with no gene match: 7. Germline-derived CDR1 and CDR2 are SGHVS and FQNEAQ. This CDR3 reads CASSLRGRRETQYF. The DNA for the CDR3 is TGTGCCAGCAGCCTCAGGGGGCGCCGGGAGACCCAGTACTTC.

CDR3 coding DNA: TGTGCCAGCAGTGATTTCGGGACAGGGTTTGGAAACACCATATATTTT. Its translation is CASSDFGTGFGNTIYF. V gene TRBV6-4 combines with J gene TRBJ1-3; 9 bases are a match to TRBD1. The CDR3 extends over 16 amino acids. Looked up from germline, CDR1 is MRHNA and CDR2 is SNTAGT. Trimming cost V 3 bases and J 3 bases; bases outside gene matches: 6.

The CDR3 protein is CASSDARPGLARASEQFF. The CDR3 nucleotides read TGTGCCAGCAGTGACGCTCGTCCCGGGCTAGCGCGTGCCTCAGAGCAGTTCTTC. The chain has TRBV6-1 and TRBJ2-1; possible D gene TRBD2, 6 bases. The germline V and J ends were trimmed by 3 bases and 10 bases, with 28 bases remaining between them. The CDR3 extends over 18 amino acids. Germline CDR1 is MNHNS and CDR2 is SASEGT.

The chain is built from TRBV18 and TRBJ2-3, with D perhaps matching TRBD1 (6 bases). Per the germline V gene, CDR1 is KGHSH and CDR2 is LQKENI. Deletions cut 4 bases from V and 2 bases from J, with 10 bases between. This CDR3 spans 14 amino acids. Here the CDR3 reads CASSRAGATDTQYF. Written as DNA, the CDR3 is TGTGCCAGCTCACGCGCAGGGGCCACAGATACGCAGTATTTT.

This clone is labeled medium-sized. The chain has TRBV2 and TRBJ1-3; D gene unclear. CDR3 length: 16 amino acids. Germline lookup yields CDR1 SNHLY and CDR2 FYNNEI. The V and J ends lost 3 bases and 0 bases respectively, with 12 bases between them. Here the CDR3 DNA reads TGTGCCAGCAGTGACCGCACTTCTCCCTCTGGAAACACCATATATTTT. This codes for CASSDRTSPSGNTIYF.

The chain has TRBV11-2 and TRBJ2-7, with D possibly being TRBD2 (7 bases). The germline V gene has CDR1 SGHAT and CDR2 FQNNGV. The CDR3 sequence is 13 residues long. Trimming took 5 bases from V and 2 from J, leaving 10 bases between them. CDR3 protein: CASSVGGAYEQYF. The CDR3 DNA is TGTGCCAGCAGCGTAGGGGGGGCCTACGAGCAGTACTTC.

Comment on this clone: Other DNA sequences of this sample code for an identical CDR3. The CDR3: CASRPRGGANVLTF. Here the CDR3 DNA reads TGTGCCAGTAGGCCCCGGGGTGGGGCCAACGTCCTGACTTTC. The chain carries TRBV19 and TRBJ2-6; D might be TRBD2 (5 bases). The ends were cut back, 6 bases at V and 3 bases at J, with 9 bases in the middle. Germline CDR1 LNHDA, CDR2 SQIVND (reference sequence). CDR3 length: 14 amino acids.

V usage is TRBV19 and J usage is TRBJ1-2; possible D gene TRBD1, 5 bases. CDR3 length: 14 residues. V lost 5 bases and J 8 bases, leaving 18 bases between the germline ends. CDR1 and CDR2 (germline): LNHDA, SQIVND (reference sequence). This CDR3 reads CASSLFQGVRGYTF. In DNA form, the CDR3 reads TGTGCCAGTAGTCTGTTCCAGGGAGTCCGGGGCTACACCTTC.

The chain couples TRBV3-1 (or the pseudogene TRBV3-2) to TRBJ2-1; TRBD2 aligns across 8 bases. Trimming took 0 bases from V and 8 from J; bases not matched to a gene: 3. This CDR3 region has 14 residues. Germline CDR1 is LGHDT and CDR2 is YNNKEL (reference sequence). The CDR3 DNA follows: TGTGCCAGCAGCCAAGATTCGGGAGGGGATGAGCAGTTCTTC. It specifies CASSQDSGGDEQFF.

The CDR3: CASTLADQETQYF. As DNA, the CDR3 is TGTGCCAGCACGCTAGCGGATCAAGAGACCCAGTACTTC. V and J are TRBV2 and TRBJ2-5; 7 bases align to TRBD2. CDR3 size: 13 residues. Germline CDR1 is SNHLY and CDR2 is FYNNEI. Trimming took 7 bases from V and 2 from J; bases not matched to a gene: 4.

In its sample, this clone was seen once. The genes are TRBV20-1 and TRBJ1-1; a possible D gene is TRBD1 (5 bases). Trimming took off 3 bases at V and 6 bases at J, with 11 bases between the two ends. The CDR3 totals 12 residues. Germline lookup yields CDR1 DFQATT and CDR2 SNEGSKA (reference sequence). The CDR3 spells CSASRWGAEAFF. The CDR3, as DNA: TGCAGTGCTAGTAGGTGGGGGGCTGAAGCTTTCTTT.

The CDR3 DNA sequence: TGTGCCAGCAGTGGAACCGGGACAGGGGCGTTGGAGCAGTACTTC. Protein: CASSGTGTGALEQYF. The V gene is TRBV28, the J gene TRBJ2-7; 10 nucleotides agree with TRBD1. Germline V gives CDR1 MDHEN, CDR2 SYDVKM. V lost 5 bases, J lost 7 bases, and 11 bases stayed unmatched. This CDR3 spans 15 amino acids.

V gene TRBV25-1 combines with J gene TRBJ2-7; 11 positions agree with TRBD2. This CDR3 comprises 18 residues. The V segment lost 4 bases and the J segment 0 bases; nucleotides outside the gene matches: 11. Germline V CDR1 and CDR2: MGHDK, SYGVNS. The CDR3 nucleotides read TGTGCCAGCAGTGCACCACTAGCGGGGGCCGATTCCTCCTACGAGCAGTACTTC. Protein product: CASSAPLAGADSSYEQYF.

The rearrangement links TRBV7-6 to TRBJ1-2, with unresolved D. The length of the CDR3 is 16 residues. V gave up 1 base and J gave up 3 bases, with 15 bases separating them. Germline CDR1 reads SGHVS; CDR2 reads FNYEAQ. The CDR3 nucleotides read TGTGCCAGCAGCTTAGGGCCTTTGAGGGCACACTATGGCTACACCTTC. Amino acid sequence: CASSLGPLRAHYGYTF.

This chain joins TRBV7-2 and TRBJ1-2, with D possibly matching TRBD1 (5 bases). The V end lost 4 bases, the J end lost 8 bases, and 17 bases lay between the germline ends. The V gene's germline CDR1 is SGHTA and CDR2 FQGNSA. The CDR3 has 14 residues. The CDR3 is CASSSGPGESGYTF. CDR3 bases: TGTGCCAGCAGCTCGGGACCCGGGGAAAGCGGCTACACCTTC.

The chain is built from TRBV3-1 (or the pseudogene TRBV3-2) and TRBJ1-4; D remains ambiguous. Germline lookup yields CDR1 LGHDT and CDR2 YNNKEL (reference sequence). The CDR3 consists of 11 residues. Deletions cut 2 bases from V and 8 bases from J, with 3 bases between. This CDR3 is CASSQLEKLFF. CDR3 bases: TGTGCCAGCAGCCAATTGGAAAAACTGTTTTTT.

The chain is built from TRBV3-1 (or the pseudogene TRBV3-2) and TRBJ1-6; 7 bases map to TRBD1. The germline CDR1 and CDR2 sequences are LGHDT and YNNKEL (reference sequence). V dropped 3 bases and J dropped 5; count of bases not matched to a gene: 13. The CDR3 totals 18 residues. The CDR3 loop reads CASSHGLGRGINNSPLHF. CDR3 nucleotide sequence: TGTGCCAGCAGCCACGGGTTGGGCAGGGGGATTAATAATTCACCCCTCCACTTT.

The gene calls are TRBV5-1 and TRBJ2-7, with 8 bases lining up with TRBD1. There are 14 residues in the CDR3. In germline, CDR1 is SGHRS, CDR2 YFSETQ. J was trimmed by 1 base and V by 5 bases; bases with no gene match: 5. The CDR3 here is CASREGQGSYEQYF. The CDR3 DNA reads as TGCGCCAGCAGGGAAGGACAGGGATCCTACGAGCAGTACTTC.

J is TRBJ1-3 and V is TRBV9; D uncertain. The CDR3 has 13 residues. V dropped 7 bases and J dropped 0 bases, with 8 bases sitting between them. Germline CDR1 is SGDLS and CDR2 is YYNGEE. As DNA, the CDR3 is TGTGCCAGCGGGCAGCCCTCTGGAAACACCATATATTTT. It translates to CASGQPSGNTIYF.

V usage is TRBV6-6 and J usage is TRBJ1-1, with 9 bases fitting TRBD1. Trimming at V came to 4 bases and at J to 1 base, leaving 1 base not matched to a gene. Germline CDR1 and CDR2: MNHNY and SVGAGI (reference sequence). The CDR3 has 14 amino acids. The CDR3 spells CASSLQGANTEAFF. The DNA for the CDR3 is TGTGCCAGCAGTTTACAGGGGGCGAACACTGAAGCTTTCTTT.